The next 10 T cell receptor beta chains were all read from a single sample in a study of cytomegalovirus exposure and HLA in healthy donors. Some clones are missing from TCRdb's copy, which holds only in-frame ones; the method was immunoSEQ multiplex PCR. The data hold about 140,000 clones, with 85% to 90% observed a single time. Material for sequencing was PBMCs. The receptor source for this set is a young man in good health and CMV-seronegative.

The chain couples TRBV7-8 to TRBJ1-4, with a weak D call TRBD1 (6 bases). The CDR3 length is 15 residues. CDR1 is SGHVS and CDR2 is FQNEAQ in the germline V gene. The V end lost 4 bases, the J end lost 2 bases, and 11 bases lay between the germline ends. The CDR3 region has the DNA TGTGCCAGCAGCTCGCACAGGGAGACTAATGAAAAACTGTTTTTT. Amino acids: CASSSHRETNEKLFF.

The chain couples TRBV28 to TRBJ1-2; 8 bases map to TRBD1. The germline gives CDR1 MDHEN, CDR2 SYDVKM. The CDR3 extends over 12 amino acids. J gave up 4 bases and V 9 bases, and 4 bases lay outside the gene matches. The CDR3 loop is CASLQGVYGYTF. DNA of the CDR3: TGTGCCAGTCTACAGGGGGTCTATGGCTACACCTTC.

This chain joins TRBV18 and TRBJ1-6, with 10 bases that match TRBD1. Looked up from germline, CDR1 is KGHSH and CDR2 is LQKENI. The CDR3 length is 16 residues. V lost 3 bases to trimming and J lost 6 bases; unmatched junction nucleotides: 5. In nucleotides, the CDR3 is TGTGCCAGCTCACCCGGGGACAGGGGACGTAATTCACCCCTCCACTTT. It is translated as CASSPGDRGRNSPLHF. Drawing the rest from reference TRBV18 and TRBJ1-6, the complete variable domain is NAGVMQNPRHLVRRRGQEARLRCSPMKGHSHVYWYRQLPEEGLKFMVYLQKENIIDESGMPKERFSAEFPKEGPSILRIQQVVRGDSAAYFCASSPGDRGRNSPLHFGNGTRLTVT.

This clone was found a few times. This chain joins TRBV6-6 and TRBJ1-5; no clear D gene. The V and J ends lost 6 bases and 0 bases respectively, with 12 bases between them. CDR1 and CDR2 (germline): MNHNY, SVGAGI (reference sequence). The CDR3 consists of 15 residues. The CDR3 region is CASRRVPYSNQPQHF. The DNA of the CDR3 is TGTGCCAGCAGACGGGTCCCATATAGCAATCAGCCCCAGCATTTT.

This clone has just a few counts. V and J are TRBV19 and TRBJ1-1; TRBD1 might be the D (5 bases). With 7 bases removed from V and 0 bases from J, the gap between germline ends came to 9 bases. The CDR3 runs to 13 residues. In germline, CDR1 is LNHDA, CDR2 SQIVND (reference sequence). CDR3 DNA: TGTGCCAGTATATCAGGGCTGAACACTGAAGCTTTCTTT. This sequence encodes CASISGLNTEAFF.

The chain is built from TRBV19 and TRBJ2-2; 8 nucleotides agree with TRBD1. The V gene's germline CDR1 is LNHDA and CDR2 SQIVND (reference sequence). CDR3 length: 15 amino acids. The junction had 8 bases not matched to a gene; V was cut back by 4 bases and J by 7 bases. The CDR3 protein is CASSKGQAGVGELFF. DNA of the CDR3: TGTGCCAGTAGTAAGGGACAGGCCGGGGTCGGGGAGCTGTTTTTT.

The rearrangement uses TRBV11-2 and TRBJ2-2; the match to TRBD2 covers 14 bases. V lost 3 bases to trimming and J lost 10 bases; unmatched junction nucleotides: 4. The CDR3 runs to 15 residues. CDR1 is SGHAT and CDR2 is FQNNGV in the germline V gene. The CDR3 DNA follows: TGTGCCAGCAGCTTTGGGACTAGCGGGGGAGCGGAGCTGTTTTTT. Translation gives CASSFGTSGGAELFF.

The chain has TRBV5-1 and TRBJ2-3, with 13 bases identical to TRBD2. CDR3 length equals 16 residues. In germline, CDR1 is SGHRS, CDR2 YFSETQ. Germline trimming cut 4 bases from V and 1 base from J; bases unmatched to any gene: 3. This CDR3 is CASSPGLAGGTDTQYF. CDR3 sequence (DNA): TGCGCCAGCAGCCCCGGACTAGCGGGGGGCACAGATACGCAGTATTTT.

The rearrangement joins TRBV18 to TRBJ1-5; D gene ambiguous. Trimming took 2 bases from V and 8 from J, leaving 22 bases between them. The CDR3 has 17 amino acids. Germline V gene sequence: CDR1 KGHSH, CDR2 LQKENI. In DNA, the CDR3 is TGTGCCAGCTCACCAAATCGTCCTGGAGGCATGGTAAAGCCCCAGCATTTT. Translating gives CASSPNRPGGMVKPQHF.

The chain is built from TRBV28 and TRBJ1-1, with D perhaps matching TRBD1 (5 bases). Germline V CDR1 and CDR2: MDHEN, SYDVKM. CDR3 length equals 13 residues. V was shortened by 11 bases and J by 0 bases, with 13 bases between the two germline ends. The DNA for the CDR3 is TGTGCCGCGGGGCTCCCCTTGAACACTGAAGCTTTCTTT. Its translation is CAAGLPLNTEAFF.